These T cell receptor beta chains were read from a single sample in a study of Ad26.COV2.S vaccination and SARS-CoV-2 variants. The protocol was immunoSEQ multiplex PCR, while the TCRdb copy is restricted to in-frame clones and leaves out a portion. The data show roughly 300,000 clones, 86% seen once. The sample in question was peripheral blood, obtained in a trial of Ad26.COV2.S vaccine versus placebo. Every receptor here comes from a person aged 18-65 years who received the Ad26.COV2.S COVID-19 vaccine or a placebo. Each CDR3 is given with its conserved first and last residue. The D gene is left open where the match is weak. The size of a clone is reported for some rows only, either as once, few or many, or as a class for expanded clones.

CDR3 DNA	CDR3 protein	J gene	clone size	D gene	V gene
TGCAGCGTTGAGGGAACTCCGAACACTGAAGCTTTCTTT	CSVEGTPNTEAFF	TRBJ1-1	once	.	TRBV29-1
TGTGCCAGCAGTGAGGGGGTTCGCGGTCAGCCCCAGCATTTT	CASSEGVRGQPQHF	TRBJ1-5	.	.	TRBV6-1
TGTGCCAGCAGCTTATACGCCTACTCAAACACTGAAGCTTTCTTT	CASSLYAYSNTEAFF	TRBJ1-1	.	.	TRBV11-2
TGTGCCAGCAGCTCCTTGACAGGGGGCCGTAAGAACACTGAAGCTTTCTTT	CASSSLTGGRKNTEAFF	TRBJ1-1	once	TRBD1	TRBV7-9
TGTGCCATCAGTGGACACCAAGGGGACTACGAGCAGTACTTC	CAISGHQGDYEQYF	TRBJ2-7	once	.	TRBV10-3
TGTGCCCCACCCAGGGGCCCATATAGCAATCAGCCCCAGCATTTT	CAPPRGPYSNQPQHF	TRBJ1-5	.	.	TRBV30
TGTGCCAGCAGTCTCACAGGGGATGAGCAGTTCTTC	CASSLTGDEQFF	TRBJ2-1	.	TRBD1	TRBV6-2/TRBV6-3
TGTGCCAGCAGCCAGGGCAGTGAGAGCAATCAGCCCCAGCATTTT	CASSQGSESNQPQHF	TRBJ1-5	.	.	TRBV27
TGCGCAGAATGGGACAGGCTTCACTATGGCTACACCTTC	CAEWDRLHYGYTF	TRBJ1-2	.	TRBD1	TRBV10-1
TGTGCCAGCACCCCTTCGGCTATTTACAATGAGCAGTTCTTC	CASTPSAIYNEQFF	TRBJ2-1	.	.	TRBV7-2
TGCGCCAGCAGCCAGGGAACAGGGGTTGGGGCCAACGTCCTGACTTTC	CASSQGTGVGANVLTF	TRBJ2-6	.	TRBD1	TRBV4-3
TGTGCCAGCAGCTTAGAGGGAGGAAACGAGCAGTACTTC	CASSLEGGNEQYF	TRBJ2-7	.	.	TRBV7-2
TGCGCCAGCAGCCAAGAGTCCCAGTCTAACTACTATGGCTACACCTTC	CASSQESQSNYYGYTF	TRBJ1-2	.	.	TRBV4-3
TGTGCCAGCAGCGTAGGAGTCCCCCGAAACGCTGAAGCTTTCTTT	CASSVGVPRNAEAFF	TRBJ1-1	.	.	TRBV9
TGTGCCAGCAGCTTAGTCGGTATTCCCTACAATGAGCAGTTCTTC	CASSLVGIPYNEQFF	TRBJ2-1	.	.	TRBV11-2
TGTGCCAGTATCCGGGGGGAGGCGGACACTGAAGCTTTCTTT	CASIRGEADTEAFF	TRBJ1-1	.	.	TRBV19
TGTGCCAGCACCAGGAGCTCTGGAAACACCATATATTTT	CASTRSSGNTIYF	TRBJ1-3	.	.	TRBV12-3/TRBV12-4
TGTGCCAGCAGTTTATACGCAGGCAATCAGCCCCAGCATTTT	CASSLYAGNQPQHF	TRBJ1-5	.	.	TRBV27
TGTGCCAGCAGCCAAAGCACAAGCTCCTACAATGAGCAGTTCTTC	CASSQSTSSYNEQFF	TRBJ2-1	.	.	TRBV14
TGTGCCAGCAGTCGGACACCCTACAATGAGCAGTTCTTC	CASSRTPYNEQFF	TRBJ2-1	.	.	TRBV27
TGTGCCAGCAGCCGGGACAATTACGAGCAGTACTTC	CASSRDNYEQYF	TRBJ2-7	.	.	TRBV6-2/TRBV6-3
TGTGCCAGCAGCCCGGGGGGGGACAGGGCGTACGAGCAGTACTTC	CASSPGGDRAYEQYF	TRBJ2-7	.	.	TRBV4-2
TGTGCCAGCGAGGGGACAGGGGCCGGGGAGCTGTTTTTT	CASEGTGAGELFF	TRBJ2-2	.	TRBD1	TRBV6-5
TGTGCCAGCAGTGAAGTGAGGAACACTGAAGCTTTCTTT	CASSEVRNTEAFF	TRBJ1-1	.	.	TRBV6-1
TGTGCCAGCAACCCCGGGACAGGGGTATTTGAGCAGTACTTC	CASNPGTGVFEQYF	TRBJ2-7	.	TRBD1	TRBV11-2
TGTGCCACCAGTGATTTGGTCGGCAATGAGCAGTTCTTC	CATSDLVGNEQFF	TRBJ2-1	.	.	TRBV24-1
TGTGCCAGCAGCTCCGGAGCAGGGGGGGGTGTAGCTTTCTTT	CASSSGAGGGVAFF	TRBJ1-1	once	TRBD1	TRBV7-2
TGCGCCAGCAGCTTGACACAGTTGAACACTGAAGCTTTCTTT	CASSLTQLNTEAFF	TRBJ1-1	.	.	TRBV5-1